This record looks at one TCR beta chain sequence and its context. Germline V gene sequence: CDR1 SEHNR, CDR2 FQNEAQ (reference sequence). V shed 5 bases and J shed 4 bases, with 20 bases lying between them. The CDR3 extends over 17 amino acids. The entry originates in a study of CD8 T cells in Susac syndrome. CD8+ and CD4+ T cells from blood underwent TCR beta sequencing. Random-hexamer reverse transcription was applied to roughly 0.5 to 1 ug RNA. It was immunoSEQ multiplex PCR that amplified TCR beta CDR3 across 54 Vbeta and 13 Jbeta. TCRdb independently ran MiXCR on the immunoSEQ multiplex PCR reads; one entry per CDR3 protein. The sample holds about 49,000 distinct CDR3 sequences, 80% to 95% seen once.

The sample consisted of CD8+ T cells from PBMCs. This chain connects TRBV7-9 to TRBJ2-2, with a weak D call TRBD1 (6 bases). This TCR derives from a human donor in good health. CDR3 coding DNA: TGTGCCAGCAGCGAGAAGAGAAACAGGGTCGGCACCGGGGAGCTGTTTTTT. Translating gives CASSEKRNRVGTGELFF.